These 4 T cell receptor beta chains originate from one sample sequenced in a study of OX40 agonist ivuxolimab in advanced cancers. Some clones are missing from TCRdb's copy, which holds only in-frame ones; the method was immunoSEQ multiplex PCR. The profile covers tens of thousands of clones, with over 80% appearing a single time and 1.5% to 2% taken by the ten largest. Here the sequenced sample was CD4+ or CD8+ T cells sorted from blood, taken in a trial of the OX40 agonist ivuxolimab. Every receptor here comes from an adult with an advanced solid tumor such as melanoma, head and neck, liver or kidney cancer.

The gene calls are TRBV4-3 and TRBJ2-4, with a possible D match to TRBD2 (7 bases). The CDR3 loop spans 22 amino acids. V was clipped by 0 bases and J by 0 bases, with 27 bases between them. Germline loops: CDR1 LGHNA, CDR2 YSLEER. The CDR3 here is CASSQDLGAGAGLMGAKNIQYF. DNA of the CDR3: TGCGCCAGCAGCCAAGATCTTGGGGCGGGGGCCGGTCTAATGGGAGCCAAAAACATTCAGTACTTC.

The V and J genes are TRBV21-1 and TRBJ2-7; TRBD1 was called by the table and not checked on the DNA. TRBV21-1 has pseudogene status. The CDR3 is 15 residues long. CDR3 sequence reads: CASSKIRQVTYEQYF. Written as DNA, the CDR3 is TGTGCCAGCAGCAAAATTAGACAGGTTACCTACGAGCAGTACTTC.

V gene TRBV6-1 combines with J gene TRBJ2-7; 8 bases map to TRBD1. J was trimmed by 9 bases and V by 0 bases; bases with no gene match: 13. There are 16 residues in the CDR3. Germline CDR1 reads MNHNS; CDR2 reads SASEGT. CDR3 sequence: CASSEAVGRGPPGQYF. In DNA, the CDR3 is TGTGCCAGCAGTGAAGCCGTCGGCAGGGGGCCTCCCGGGCAGTACTTC.

V gene TRBV6-6 combines with J gene TRBJ2-1; 14 nucleotides agree with TRBD2. Germline V gene lookup returns CDR1 MNHNY and CDR2 SVGAGI (reference sequence). CDR3 length equals 16 residues. V was clipped by 4 bases and J by 2 bases; unmatched bases: 1. The CDR3 DNA reads TGTGCCAGCAGTTTGACTAGCGGGGGGGCCTACAATGAGCAGTTCTTC. Translation: CASSLTSGGAYNEQFF.